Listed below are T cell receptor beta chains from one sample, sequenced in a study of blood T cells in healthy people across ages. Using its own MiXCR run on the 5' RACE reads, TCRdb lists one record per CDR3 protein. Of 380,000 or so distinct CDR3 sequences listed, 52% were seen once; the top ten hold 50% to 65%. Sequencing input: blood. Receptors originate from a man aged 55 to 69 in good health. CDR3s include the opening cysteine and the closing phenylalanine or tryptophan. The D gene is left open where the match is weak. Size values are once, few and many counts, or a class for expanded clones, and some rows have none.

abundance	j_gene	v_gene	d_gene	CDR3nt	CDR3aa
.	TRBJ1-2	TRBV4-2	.	TGTGCCAGCAGCCAATCATCGACGGCACCTTATGGCTACACCTTC	CASSQSSTAPYGYTF
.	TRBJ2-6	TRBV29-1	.	TGCAGCGTTGGATCCCACAACTCTGGGGCCAACGTCCTGACTTTC	CSVGSHNSGANVLTF
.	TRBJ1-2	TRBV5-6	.	TGTGCCAGCAGCTTGAGGATGGTAGGCTACACCTTC	CASSLRMVGYTF
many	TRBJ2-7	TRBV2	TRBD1	TGTGCCAGCAGTGGTCCAGGGGGCGCATGGGAGCAGTACTTC	CASSGPGGAWEQYF
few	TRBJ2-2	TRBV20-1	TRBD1	TGCAGTGCTAGTATTGAGACAGGGCCCGGGGAGCTGTTTTTT	CSASIETGPGELFF
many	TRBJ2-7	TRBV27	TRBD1	TGTGCCAGCAGTAGGACGACAGGGTACTACGAGCAGTACTTC	CASSRTTGYYEQYF
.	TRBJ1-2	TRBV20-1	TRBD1	TGCAGTGCCCCGAGACAGGGCTCTAACTATGGCTACACCTTC	CSAPRQGSNYGYTF
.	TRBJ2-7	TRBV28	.	TGTGCCAGCTCTCCGACAGACGGCTCCTACGAGCAGTACTTC	CASSPTDGSYEQYF
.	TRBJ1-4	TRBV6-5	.	TGTGCCAGCAGTCCCCTCAGGGGCGCCTCGAGGGAAAAACTGTTTTTT	CASSPLRGASREKLFF
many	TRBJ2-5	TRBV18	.	TGTGCCAGCTCACCGCAGGGGATTAAAGAGACCCAGTACTTC	CASSPQGIKETQYF
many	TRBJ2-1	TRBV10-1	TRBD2	TGCGCCAGCAGCGCCCTAGCGGGGGGACTCAATGAGCAGTTCTTC	CASSALAGGLNEQFF
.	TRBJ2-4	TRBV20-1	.	TGCAGTGCTAGTGAGGGGTCGGCCAAAAACATTCAGTACTTC	CSASEGSAKNIQYF
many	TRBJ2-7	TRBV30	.	TGTGCCTGGACCCCCCTTGGCAGCTCCTACGAGCAGTACTTC	CAWTPLGSSYEQYF
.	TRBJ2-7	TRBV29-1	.	TGCAGCGTTTCGGCGACAGTGGACTCGGAGCAGTACTTC	CSVSATVDSEQYF
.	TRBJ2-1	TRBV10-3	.	TGTGCCATCAGTGAAGACACAGCCTACAATGAGCAGTTCTTC	CAISEDTAYNEQFF
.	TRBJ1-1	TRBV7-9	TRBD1	TGTGCCAGCAGCTCGACAGGGGGCGGAACTGAAGCTTTCTTT	CASSSTGGGTEAFF
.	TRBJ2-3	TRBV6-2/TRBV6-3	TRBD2	TGTGCCAGCAGCCCCCTTAGCGGGAGGCAGGAAGATACGCAGTATTTT	CASSPLSGRQEDTQYF
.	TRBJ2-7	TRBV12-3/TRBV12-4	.	TGTGCCAGCAGCCGAGGACCCTACGAGCAGAACTTC	CASSRGPYEQNF
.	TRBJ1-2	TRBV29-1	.	TGCAGCGTGGAAAGTAATGGCTACACCTTC	CSVESNGYTF
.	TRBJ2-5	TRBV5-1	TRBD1	TGCGCCAGCAGCCCGCTGGGACAGGTGGGGGAGACCCAGTACTTC	CASSPLGQVGETQYF
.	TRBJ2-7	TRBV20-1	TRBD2	TGTAGTGCTAGAGATCCCGGGGGAGCGGGGGGACCCTACGAGCAGTACTTC	CSARDPGGAGGPYEQYF
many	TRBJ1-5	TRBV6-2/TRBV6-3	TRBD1	TGTGCCAGCAGCCGCGGACAGGGGATAGAGCCCCAGCATTTT	CASSRGQGIEPQHF
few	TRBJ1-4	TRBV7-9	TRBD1	TGTGCCAGCAGTTTAGGGGGGACAGGAGGTGAAAAACTGTTTTTT	CASSLGGTGGEKLFF
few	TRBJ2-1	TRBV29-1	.	TGCAGCGTTACCAGGGCAAGGGAGCAGTTCTTC	CSVTRAREQFF
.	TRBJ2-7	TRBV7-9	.	TGTGCCAGCAGCTTGGAGGACCCCAAGCAGTACTTC	CASSLEDPKQYF
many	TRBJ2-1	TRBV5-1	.	TGCGCCAGCAGCTTAGCCGGGAACTCGGATGAGCAGTTCTTC	CASSLAGNSDEQFF
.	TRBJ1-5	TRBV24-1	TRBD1	TGTGCCACCAGCCACAGGGGATGGAAGCCCCAGCATTTT	CATSHRGWKPQHF
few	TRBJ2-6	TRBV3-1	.	TGTGCCAGCAGCTCCCGCCCAGATTCTGGGGCCAACGTCCTGACTTTC	CASSSRPDSGANVLTF
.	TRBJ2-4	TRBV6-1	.	TGTGCCAGCAGTGAAGGAGGGTCCAAAAACATTCAGTACTTC	CASSEGGSKNIQYF
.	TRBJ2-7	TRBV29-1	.	TGCAGCGTTGCAGGGATCTCCTACGAGCAGTACTTC	CSVAGISYEQYF
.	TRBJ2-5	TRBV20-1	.	TGCAGTGCTAGAGATAGTGGGCAGCGCCGGGAGACCCAGTACTTC	CSARDSGQRRETQYF
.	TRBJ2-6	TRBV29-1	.	TGCAGCGTTGAATTGGGGTCTGGGGCCAACGTCCTGACTTTC	CSVELGSGANVLTF
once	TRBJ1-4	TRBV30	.	TGTGCCTGGAGTGTCGACAGGATCAATGAAAAACTGTTTTTT	CAWSVDRINEKLFF
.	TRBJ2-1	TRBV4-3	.	TGCGCCAGCAGCCAATGGGGGGCGGACAATGAGCAGTTCTTC	CASSQWGADNEQFF
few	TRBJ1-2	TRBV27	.	TGTGCCAGCAGTTTCAGAGGGGGAGGCTATGGCTACACCTTC	CASSFRGGGYGYTF